The 28 T cell receptor beta chains below all came from one sample that was sequenced in a study of molecular identifiers for immune sequencing clone quantification. TCRdb reprocessed the PCR reads via MiXCR and lists one record per CDR3 protein. The sample yields about 510,000 distinct CDR3 sequences, around 25% seen once. What was sequenced was naive CD8+ T cells from blood, with Jurkat cell RNA spiked in. The subset denotes: FACS-sorted CD8+CD4-CCR7+CD45RA+ naive T cells. Receptors were obtained from a human donor in good health. Some libraries in this study had Jurkat cell RNA spiked in.

In this sample, this clonotype turned up many times. The chain has TRBV7-6 and TRBJ1-1; TRBD1 matches at 9 bases. Germline CDR1 and CDR2: SGHVS and FNYEAQ. With V trimmed by 5 bases and J by 5 bases, 6 bases remained unmatched. The CDR3 is 14 amino acids. CDR3 nucleotides: TGTGCCAGCAGCGCTACAGGGGGCAGGACTGAAGCTTTCTTT. Translating gives CASSATGGRTEAFF.

In its sample, this clonotype was seen a few times. The rearrangement joins TRBV4-2 to TRBJ2-1, with D uncertain. This CDR3 comprises 14 residues. Trimming shortened V by 2 bases and J by 7 bases, and 12 bases separated the two germline ends. The germline gives CDR1 LGHNA, CDR2 YNFKEQ. The CDR3 region has the DNA TGTGCCAGCAGCCAAAGGCCCCAATCAAATGAGCAGTTCTTC. It encodes CASSQRPQSNEQFF.

In its sample, this clonotype was seen a few times. The rearrangement uses TRBV19 and TRBJ1-5; 12 bases align to TRBD1. This CDR3 has 15 residues. J was trimmed by 6 bases and V by 1 base; bases with no gene match: 1. The V gene's germline CDR1 is LNHDA and CDR2 SQIVND (reference sequence). The CDR3 reads CASSIGDRGLQPQHF. The CDR3 DNA sequence: TGTGCCAGTAGTATAGGGGACAGGGGGCTTCAGCCCCAGCATTTT.

This clonotype was observed a few times. J is TRBJ1-3 and V is TRBV30, with unresolved D. Germline V lookup: CDR1 GTSNPN, CDR2 SVGIG (reference sequence). Deletions cut 2 bases from V and 0 bases from J, with 5 bases between. This CDR3 is 13 amino acids long. CDR3 residues: CAWSLTSGNTIYF. The CDR3 DNA is TGTGCCTGGAGTCTGACCTCTGGAAACACCATATATTTT.

Comment on this clonotype: Being one base from a much bigger clone, this may be a read error. This sequence joins TRBV7-9 and TRBJ2-5; 7 bases map to TRBD1. Germline V gene sequence: CDR1 SEHNR, CDR2 FQNEAQ (reference sequence). The length of the CDR3 is 14 residues. The CDR3 sequence is CASSLGTGLETRYF. The CDR3 nucleotides are TGTGCCAGCAGCTTAGGGACAGGCTTGGAGACCCGGTACTTC.

Only a few counts were recorded for this clonotype. This chain uses TRBV2 with TRBJ2-1; D uncertain. Germline V CDR1 and CDR2: SNHLY, FYNNEI. Deletions cut 5 bases from V and 4 bases from J, with 21 bases between. This CDR3 spans 17 amino acids. In DNA form, the CDR3 reads TGTGCCAGCAGTCTCCTTAAACAAACCCTGGGGTACAATGAGCAGTTCTTC. It translates to CASSLLKQTLGYNEQFF.

This chain uses TRBV13 with TRBJ2-7; TRBD2 matches 7 bases. From germline, CDR1 is PRHDT and CDR2 FYEKMQ (reference sequence). The CDR3 sequence is 15 residues long. The V gene end was trimmed by 1 base and the J gene end by 7 bases; junction bases not matched to a gene: 10. The DNA of the CDR3 is TGTGCCAGCAGCTTAGCCGGCGGGGGATCGGGGGAGCAGTACTTC. Its protein is CASSLAGGGSGEQYF.

This clonotype was seen a handful of times. This CDR3 reads CASRTIQMNTEAFF. The CDR3 DNA reads TGTGCCAGCAGGACCATTCAAATGAACACTGAAGCTTTCTTT. The chain is built from TRBV27 and TRBJ1-1, with D uncertain. Trimming removed 6 bases from V and 0 bases from J, with 11 bases in between. The CDR3 totals 14 residues. Per germline, CDR1 MNHEY and CDR2 SMNVEV (reference sequence).

This clonotype appeared many times. V gene TRBV20-1 combines with J gene TRBJ1-3; 7 nucleotides align to TRBD1. The CDR3 runs to 12 residues. Germline V lookup: CDR1 DFQATT, CDR2 SNEGSKA (reference sequence). The ends lost 6 bases at V and 9 bases at J; junction bases unmatched: 8. DNA for the CDR3: TGCAGTGCACCCGCAGGGGGTTCCACCATATATTTT. As protein: CSAPAGGSTIYF.

This chain's CDR3 is CASSLLRGRQVLKPQHF. The CDR3 DNA is TGTGCCAGCAGCCTCCTTAGGGGGCGACAGGTTTTGAAGCCCCAGCATTTT. The chain joins TRBV11-3 to TRBJ1-5, with 7 bases that match TRBD1. CDR1 is SGHNT and CDR2 is YENEEA in the germline V gene. The CDR3 extends over 17 amino acids. Trimming cost V 5 bases and J 8 bases; bases outside gene matches: 18. The complete variable domain, with remaining parts taken from reference TRBV11-3 and TRBJ1-5, reads EAGVVQSPRYKIIEKKQPVAFWCNPISGHNTLYWYLQNLGQGPELLIRYENEEAVDDSQLPKDRFSAERLKGVDSTLKIQPAELGDSAVYLCASSLLRGRQVLKPQHFGDGTRLSIL.

This clonotype was seen more than once but under ten times. The chain joins TRBV3-2 to TRBJ2-5; the D call TRBD2 from the table was never checked on the DNA. TRBV3-2 is reported as a pseudogene. This CDR3 spans 16 amino acids. This chain's CDR3 is CASSRLRLAPQETQYF. CDR3 DNA sequence: TGTGCCAGCAGCCGACTTCGACTAGCCCCCCAAGAGACCCAGTACTTC.

Remarks on this clonotype: A clone one base away is much larger, so this may be a read error. The V and J genes are TRBV4-3 and TRBJ1-6; D is uncertain. The V gene's germline CDR1 is LGHNA and CDR2 YSLEER. The CDR3 spans 16 residues. With 0 bases removed from V and 2 bases from J, the gap between germline ends came to 8 bases. The CDR3, as DNA: TGCGCCAGCAGCCAAGATATGGGGACCTATAATTCACCCCTCCACTTT. Its translation is CASSQDMGTYNSPLHF.

This rearrangement joins TRBV3-1 to TRBJ2-7, with D possibly matching TRBD2 (5 bases). With 8 bases removed from V and 1 base from J, the gap between germline ends came to 15 bases. The CDR3 is made up of 14 amino acids. Germline CDR1 LGHDT, CDR2 YNNKEL (reference sequence). CDR3 nucleotides: TGTGCCAGCGCCGGTAGGGAGAGTTCCTACGAGCAGTACTTC. This encodes CASAGRESSYEQYF.

This chain joins TRBV12-3 or TRBV12-4 and TRBJ2-1, with D tentatively TRBD2 (6 bases). The V end was cut by 3 bases, the J end by 10 bases, with 10 bases between. The CDR3 sequence is 12 residues long. CDR3: CASSFSGREQFF. The CDR3 nucleotides are TGTGCCAGCAGTTTTAGCGGACGCGAGCAGTTCTTC.

This chain uses TRBV3-1 with TRBJ2-1; D uncertain. Per the germline V gene, CDR1 is LGHDT and CDR2 is YNNKEL (reference sequence). V lost 0 bases to trimming and J lost 9 bases, with 21 bases between them. The CDR3 is made up of 17 amino acids. CDR3 bases: TGTGCCAGCAGCCAAGACGCAGGTAGGACCCGAAACATTGAGCAGTTCTTC. Translating it yields CASSQDAGRTRNIEQFF.

As concerns this clonotype: At one end, the junction sequence differs from germline, possibly due to a read error. The V gene is TRBV11-2, the J gene TRBJ2-7, with no clear D. CDR3 size: 13 residues. Germline V CDR1 and CDR2: SGHAT, FQNNGV. The CDR3 is CASSLSVAYERYF. The DNA of the CDR3 is TGTGCCAGCAGCTTATCTGTAGCCTACGAGCGGTACTTC.

This clonotype was observed many times. This chain uses TRBV4-3 with TRBJ2-7, with a tentative D call TRBD2 (6 bases). V lost 3 bases to trimming and J lost 4 bases, with 10 bases between them. Germline-derived CDR1 and CDR2 are LGHNA and YSLEER. This CDR3 contains 13 residues. The CDR3 bases are TGCGCCAGCAGCCAGGCTCGGGAGTACGAGCAGTACTTC. This sequence encodes CASSQAREYEQYF.

This clonotype was counted between two and nine times. The chain couples TRBV10-3 to TRBJ2-3; 9 nucleotides match TRBD2. The germline V gene has CDR1 ENHRY and CDR2 SYGVKD. CDR3 length: 17 residues. V trimming: 0 bases; J trimming: 4 bases; junction bases outside the gene matches: 8. The chain's CDR3 is CAISESFPSGEADTQYF. CDR3 sequence (DNA): TGTGCCATCAGTGAGTCGTTCCCTAGCGGGGAGGCAGATACGCAGTATTTT.

This clonotype has a count of ten or more. The chain links TRBV28 to TRBJ2-7; a weak D match, TRBD1 (6 bases). The germline V gene has CDR1 MDHEN and CDR2 SYDVKM. Trimming pared 5 bases from V and 2 bases from J, leaving 13 bases between. The CDR3 covers 14 residues. Written as DNA, the CDR3 is TGTGCCAGCAGTCCCGTGACAGGAGCCTACGAGCAGTACTTC. Translating gives CASSPVTGAYEQYF.

This chain links TRBV24-1 with TRBJ2-1; TRBD2 agrees at 9 bases. The CDR3 is 14 residues long. V shed 10 bases and J 3 bases; nucleotides not matched to a gene: 6. Germline lookup yields CDR1 KGHDR and CDR2 SFDVKD. DNA of the CDR3: TGTGCCACGCGGGAGGGTAGCGGCTACAATGAGCAGTTCTTC. As protein: CATREGSGYNEQFF.

This clonotype was seen many times. CDR3 coding DNA: TGTGCCAGCAGTTACGACGCCCTAGGAGAGCAGTACTTC. As protein: CASSYDALGEQYF. The V call is TRBV6-5, the J call TRBJ2-7; no definite D call. V was clipped by 2 bases and J by 7 bases, with 12 bases between them. The CDR3 has 13 amino acids. The germline CDR1 and CDR2 sequences are MNHEY and SVGAGI.

The J gene is TRBJ2-7, the V gene TRBV2; D tentatively reads TRBD1 or TRBD2 (5 bases each). V was pared by 6 bases and J by 4 bases, with 16 bases between. Germline CDR1 and CDR2: SNHLY and FYNNEI. This CDR3 contains 14 residues. The CDR3 region is CASSGTPTFYEQYF. The CDR3 coding sequence is TGTGCCAGCAGCGGGACGCCGACCTTTTACGAGCAGTACTTC.

The chain uses TRBV5-1 and TRBJ2-3; D is perhaps TRBD1 or TRBD2 (5 bases each). The CDR3 consists of 12 residues. CDR1 and CDR2 from the germline V gene are SGHRS and YFSETQ. V was clipped by 5 bases and J by 5 bases, with 9 bases between them. The CDR3 DNA sequence: TGCGCCAGCAGGGGGGTAGGAGATACGCAGTATTTT. As protein: CASRGVGDTQYF.

This clonotype has a handful of counts. This chain links TRBV23-1 with TRBJ2-7, with 8 bases lining up with TRBD1. TRBV23-1 is an ORF, with its function uncertain. Trimming cost V 4 bases and J 4 bases; bases outside gene matches: 9. CDR3 length: 15 residues. The CDR3 sequence is CASSPTGTGGYEQYF. CDR3 nucleotides: TGCGCCAGCAGTCCTACCGGGACAGGAGGATACGAGCAGTACTTC.

In its sample, this clonotype was seen a few times. The gene calls are TRBV14 and TRBJ2-3; 7 bases align to TRBD2. V was pared by 0 bases and J by 5 bases, with 11 bases of the junction left unmatched. The CDR3 runs 17 residues. Germline CDR1 is SGHDN and CDR2 is FVKESK. CDR3 in DNA: TGTGCCAGCAGCCAAGATTTTGGCCTAGCGGTAGGAGATACGCAGTATTTT. It yields the protein CASSQDFGLAVGDTQYF.

This chain's CDR3 is CSAMTGLAGTYEQYF. The CDR3 DNA is TGCAGTGCTATGACCGGCTTAGCGGGAACTTACGAGCAGTACTTC. The chain is built from TRBV20-1 and TRBJ2-7, with TRBD2 matching 8 bases. The CDR3 consists of 15 residues. Looked up from germline, CDR1 is DFQATT and CDR2 is SNEGSKA (reference sequence). After removal of 4 bases from V and 4 bases from J, the junction contained 12 bases not matched to a gene.

This clonotype was recorded a few times. The genes are TRBV6-2 or TRBV6-3 and TRBJ1-1; a possible D gene is TRBD1 (6 bases). CDR1 is MNHEY, CDR2 SVGEGT, per germline. V was trimmed by 6 bases and J by 0 bases, leaving 20 bases between them. The CDR3 is 17 residues long. In DNA form, the CDR3 reads TGTGCCAGCAGCCTACCCAGGACAGATTACATGAACACTGAAGCTTTCTTT. Its translation: CASSLPRTDYMNTEAFF.

This clonotype was recorded only once. A much larger clone lies a single base off, so this may be a read error. The final CDR3 position lacks the conserved phenylalanine or tryptophan, pointing to a likely read error. The chain has TRBV5-6 and TRBJ1-5; D might be TRBD1 (5 bases). CDR1 and CDR2 from the germline V gene are SGHDT and YYEEEE. This CDR3 comprises 14 residues. Trimming cost V 0 bases and J 5 bases, with 9 bases left between them. The CDR3 nucleotides read TGTGCCAGCAGCTTGGCCAGGGTGGATCAGCCCCAGCATCTT. Protein sequence: CASSLARVDQPQHL.